The subject of this entry is one T cell receptor beta chain. This sample is part of a study of blood T cell repertoires in COVID-19. Sequencing was performed with immunoSEQ multiplex PCR; in TCRdb, only in-frame clones are kept and a portion is missing. The table lists about 170,000 clones, almost 85% of them singletons. The ends were cut back, 6 bases at V and 1 base at J, with 7 bases in the middle. The CDR3 length is 13 residues. V usage is TRBV12-3 or TRBV12-4 and J usage is TRBJ2-4; TRBD2 is a possible D gene (6 bases). This sequence was found in a woman of 80 years or more with COVID-19, enrolled during active disease. Sequenced input: peripheral blood. The CDR3: CASSSGAKNIQYF. CDR3 coding DNA: TGTGCCAGCAGCAGCGGGGCCAAAAACATTCAGTACTTC.